A selection of T cell receptor beta chains follows, all from one sample in a study of identical twins. TCRdb processed the 5' RACE reads anew with MiXCR; each CDR3 protein has one entry. The sample consists of 1,800,000 or so distinct CDR3 sequences, around a third of them appearing once. Input material: cord blood. The receptor set was obtained from a newborn girl in good health. Each CDR3 is given with its conserved first and last residue. Fields, in order: V gene, J gene, clone size, D gene, CDR3 protein, CDR3 DNA. A D gene is named only where the DNA matches it firmly. Expanded clones get a size class; other rows say once, few or many, or leave the size out.

>TRBV6-1|TRBJ1-1|-|-
CASTPGANTEAFF
TGTGCCAGCACTCCGGGGGCGAACACTGAAGCTTTCTTT
>TRBV6-1|TRBJ2-3|-|TRBD1
CASSEDRGPTDTQYF
TGTGCCAGCAGTGAGGACAGGGGGCCGACAGATACGCAGTATTTT
>TRBV6-6|TRBJ1-6|-|-
CASSYEGLPNSPLHF
TGTGCCAGCAGTTACGAGGGACTGCCTAATTCACCCCTCCACTTT
>TRBV7-9|TRBJ2-7|-|-
CASSPRAPIYEQYF
TGTGCCAGCAGTCCCAGGGCCCCGATCTACGAGCAGTACTTC
>TRBV27|TRBJ1-1|few|-
CASSSPTGKMTEAFF
TGTGCCAGCAGTTCCCCCACGGGTAAGATGACTGAAGCTTTCTTT
>TRBV20-1|TRBJ2-3|many|TRBD2
CSARPGGSTDTQYF
TGCAGTGCTAGACCGGGAGGAAGCACAGATACGCAGTATTTT
>TRBV20-1|TRBJ1-2|-|-
CSSQISYGYTF
TGCAGTTCTCAGATAAGCTATGGCTACACCTTC
>TRBV6-5|TRBJ2-1|few|-
CASSYSAGPVRSYNEQFF
TGTGCCAGCAGTTACTCGGCGGGCCCAGTTCGGTCCTACAATGAGCAGTTCTTC
>TRBV28|TRBJ2-7|many|-
CASSSPGQQYF
TGTGCCAGCAGTAGCCCGGGACAGCAGTACTTC
>TRBV3-1|TRBJ2-7|-|-
CASSQVALTSYEQYF
TGTGCCAGCAGCCAAGTAGCCCTTACTAGCTACGAGCAGTACTTC
>TRBV9|TRBJ2-7|-|-
CVSSATNRYYEQYF
TGTGTCAGCAGTGCTACGAACAGGTACTACGAGCAGTACTTC
>TRBV12-3/TRBV12-4|TRBJ2-2|-|TRBD1
CSSNLRQGTGELFF
TGTTCCAGCAATCTCAGACAGGGCACCGGGGAGCTGTTTTTT
>TRBV5-1|TRBJ1-2|-|TRBD1
CASSGRGDPGQGYGYTF
TGCGCCAGCAGCGGCCGAGGGGATCCGGGACAGGGCTATGGCTACACCTTC
>TRBV7-2|TRBJ2-1|few|-
CASTERAGLQFEQFF
TGTGCCAGCACCGAGCGGGCGGGTTTACAATTTGAGCAGTTCTTC
>TRBV18|TRBJ2-3|-|-
CASSPITGLTTDTQYF
TGTGCCAGCTCACCAATCACGGGACTCACCACAGATACGCAGTATTTT
>TRBV7-2|TRBJ2-7|-|-
CASSLDRGLGQYF
TGTGCCAGCAGCTTAGATCGGGGACTCGGGCAGTACTTC
>TRBV10-3|TRBJ1-4|-|-
CAISSFATNEKLFF
TGTGCCATCAGCTCCTTTGCAACTAATGAAAAACTGTTTTTT
>TRBV29-1|TRBJ2-7|-|-
CSVGGTASYEQYF
TGCAGCGTTGGCGGGACAGCCTCCTACGAGCAGTACTTC
>TRBV28|TRBJ2-1|-|TRBD1
CASSQFRDRSYNEQFF
TGCGCCAGCAGCCAATTCCGGGACAGGTCCTACAATGAGCAGTTCTTC
>TRBV7-9|TRBJ1-4|-|-
CAGSLGGVGEKLFF
TGTGCCGGCAGCTTAGGAGGGGTCGGGGAAAAACTGTTTTTT
>TRBV3-1|TRBJ2-3|-|-
CASSQERRILDTQYF
TGTGCCAGCAGCCAAGAGAGGAGGATCTTAGATACGCAGTATTTT
>TRBV29-1|TRBJ1-1|-|-
CSVEVKGSTEAFF
TGCAGCGTTGAAGTTAAAGGGAGCACTGAAGCTTTCTTT
>TRBV29-1|TRBJ2-7|-|-
CSVSAYNEQYF
TGCAGCGTTAGCGCCTACAATGAGCAGTACTTC